This T cell receptor beta chain was identified during a study of CD8 T cells in Susac syndrome. Reverse transcription used about 0.45 to 1 ug RNA and random hexamers. Each CDR3 protein is one row after TCRdb ran MiXCR on the immunoSEQ multiplex PCR reads. Among about 140,000 distinct CDR3 sequences listed, around 95% were seen once. The germline V gene encodes CDR1 LGHNA and CDR2 YNFKEQ. The CDR3 covers 15 residues. Trimming removed 3 bases from V and 3 bases from J; junction bases left unmatched: 6. This sequence originates from a human donor with Susac syndrome. What was sequenced was CD4+ T cells from PBMCs. The V and J genes are TRBV4-2 and TRBJ1-2; TRBD1 agrees at 8 bases. The CDR3 sequence is CASSHRTGMDYGYTF. The CDR3 DNA reads TGTGCCAGCAGCCACCGGACAGGGATGGACTATGGCTACACCTTC.